This T cell receptor beta chain was captured by sequencing in a study of a mutant IDH1 vaccine in newly diagnosed glioma. Study-level background: Eight vaccinations were given in weeks 1, 3, 5, 7, 11, 15, 19 and 23. Vaccination started 4-6 weeks after radiotherapy alone, or with temozolomide cycles. Before enrollment, the patients had been treated with radiotherapy alone, temozolomide alone, or both together. Most of them had received both. Whole-study results and caveats: Top-clonotype changes in peripheral T cells seemed unrelated to pseudoprogression.

As to time point: week 11, during vaccination. Every vaccination contained 300 ug of the mutant IDH1 20-mer peptide and was paired with topical imiquimod. Germline values: CDR1 SGHDT, CDR2 YYEEEE. V dropped 2 bases and J dropped 10; count of bases not matched to a gene: 2. There are 13 residues in the CDR3. Produced via immunoSEQ multiplex PCR; TCRdb's table is partial and in-frame only. This repertoire shows about 60,000 clones, 84% found once; its top ten account for 3.5% to 4.5%. With regard to this clone: Its antigen is as yet unknown.

The chain uses TRBV5-6 and TRBJ1-6, with TRBD1 identical over 8 bases. This receptor was obtained from a man aged 25-45 years with glioma. The sample consisted of PBMCs, taken from a glioma patient whose treatment included an IDH1 peptide vaccine. This CDR3 reads CASSLQGGSPLHF. CDR3 DNA sequence: TGTGCCAGCAGCTTACAGGGGGGATCACCCCTCCACTTT. Full variable domain (missing parts from reference TRBV5-6 and TRBJ1-6): DAGVTQSPTHLIKTRGQQVTLRCSPKSGHDTVSWYQQALGQGPQFIFQYYEEEERQRGNFPDRFSGHQFPNYSSELNVNALLLGDSALYLCASSLQGGSPLHFGNGTRLTVT.